This TCR beta chain originates from a study of cytomegalovirus exposure and HLA in healthy donors. Overall study findings and caveats: Sequencing likely caused a cluster of highly shared sequence variants. DRB1 had the most TCR associations and HLA-C the fewest, a later analysis found, with rates varying by HLA locus.

PCR employed 60 Vbeta and 13 Jbeta primers. Only in-frame clones appear in the TCRdb table, and some are missing; sequencing was by immunoSEQ multiplex PCR. The sample consists of roughly 150,000 clones, 65% to 80% of them appearing once. The CDR3 covers 17 residues. The junction had 8 bases not matched to a gene; V was cut back by 5 bases and J by 1 base. Germline CDR1 reads LNHDA; CDR2 reads SQIVND (reference sequence). In this sample, this clone turned up once. Its specificity is not known. The sequence derives from a woman between 40 and 55 years old in good health and CMV-seropositive. Sequenced: PBMCs. The rearrangement joins TRBV19 to TRBJ2-2; 9 bases fit TRBD2. CDR3 nucleotides: TGTGCCAGTAGTTCGCCCGGACTAGCGCAGAACACCGGGGAGCTGTTTTTT. Translated: CASSSPGLAQNTGELFF.